The 2 T cell receptor beta chains listed next were all sequenced from one sample in a study of T-cell reconstitution after alpha-beta-depleted transplantation in children. The TCRbeta library was prepared with unique molecular identifiers. TCRdb reanalysed the PCR reads using MiXCR and keeps one entry per CDR3 protein. This sample has about 610,000 distinct CDR3 sequences, with 25% to 30% found just once. Source: PBMCs, taken before TCRalphabeta/CD19-depleted stem cell transplant. These receptors came from a boy under two years old with Wiskott-Aldrich syndrome, due to receive a stem cell transplant.

The chain links TRBV24-1 to TRBJ2-1, with D perhaps being TRBD1 or TRBD2 (5 bases each). V lost 1 base and J 1 base, leaving 13 bases between the germline ends. CDR3 length equals 17 residues. The germline V gene has CDR1 KGHDR and CDR2 SFDVKD. As DNA, the CDR3 is TGTGCCACCAGTGATTTTGAGGGGCGGGTGTCCTACAATGAGCAGTTCTTC. Translated, it gives CATSDFEGRVSYNEQFF.

V usage is TRBV12-3 or TRBV12-4 and J usage is TRBJ2-1, with 10 bases lining up with TRBD2. The CDR3 contains 16 residues. With 5 bases clipped from V and 5 bases from J, the junction kept 9 bases outside the gene matches. The CDR3 sequence: CASSLGLAARNNEQFF. The CDR3 nucleotides read TGTGCCAGCAGTCTAGGACTAGCGGCGAGAAACAATGAGCAGTTCTTC.